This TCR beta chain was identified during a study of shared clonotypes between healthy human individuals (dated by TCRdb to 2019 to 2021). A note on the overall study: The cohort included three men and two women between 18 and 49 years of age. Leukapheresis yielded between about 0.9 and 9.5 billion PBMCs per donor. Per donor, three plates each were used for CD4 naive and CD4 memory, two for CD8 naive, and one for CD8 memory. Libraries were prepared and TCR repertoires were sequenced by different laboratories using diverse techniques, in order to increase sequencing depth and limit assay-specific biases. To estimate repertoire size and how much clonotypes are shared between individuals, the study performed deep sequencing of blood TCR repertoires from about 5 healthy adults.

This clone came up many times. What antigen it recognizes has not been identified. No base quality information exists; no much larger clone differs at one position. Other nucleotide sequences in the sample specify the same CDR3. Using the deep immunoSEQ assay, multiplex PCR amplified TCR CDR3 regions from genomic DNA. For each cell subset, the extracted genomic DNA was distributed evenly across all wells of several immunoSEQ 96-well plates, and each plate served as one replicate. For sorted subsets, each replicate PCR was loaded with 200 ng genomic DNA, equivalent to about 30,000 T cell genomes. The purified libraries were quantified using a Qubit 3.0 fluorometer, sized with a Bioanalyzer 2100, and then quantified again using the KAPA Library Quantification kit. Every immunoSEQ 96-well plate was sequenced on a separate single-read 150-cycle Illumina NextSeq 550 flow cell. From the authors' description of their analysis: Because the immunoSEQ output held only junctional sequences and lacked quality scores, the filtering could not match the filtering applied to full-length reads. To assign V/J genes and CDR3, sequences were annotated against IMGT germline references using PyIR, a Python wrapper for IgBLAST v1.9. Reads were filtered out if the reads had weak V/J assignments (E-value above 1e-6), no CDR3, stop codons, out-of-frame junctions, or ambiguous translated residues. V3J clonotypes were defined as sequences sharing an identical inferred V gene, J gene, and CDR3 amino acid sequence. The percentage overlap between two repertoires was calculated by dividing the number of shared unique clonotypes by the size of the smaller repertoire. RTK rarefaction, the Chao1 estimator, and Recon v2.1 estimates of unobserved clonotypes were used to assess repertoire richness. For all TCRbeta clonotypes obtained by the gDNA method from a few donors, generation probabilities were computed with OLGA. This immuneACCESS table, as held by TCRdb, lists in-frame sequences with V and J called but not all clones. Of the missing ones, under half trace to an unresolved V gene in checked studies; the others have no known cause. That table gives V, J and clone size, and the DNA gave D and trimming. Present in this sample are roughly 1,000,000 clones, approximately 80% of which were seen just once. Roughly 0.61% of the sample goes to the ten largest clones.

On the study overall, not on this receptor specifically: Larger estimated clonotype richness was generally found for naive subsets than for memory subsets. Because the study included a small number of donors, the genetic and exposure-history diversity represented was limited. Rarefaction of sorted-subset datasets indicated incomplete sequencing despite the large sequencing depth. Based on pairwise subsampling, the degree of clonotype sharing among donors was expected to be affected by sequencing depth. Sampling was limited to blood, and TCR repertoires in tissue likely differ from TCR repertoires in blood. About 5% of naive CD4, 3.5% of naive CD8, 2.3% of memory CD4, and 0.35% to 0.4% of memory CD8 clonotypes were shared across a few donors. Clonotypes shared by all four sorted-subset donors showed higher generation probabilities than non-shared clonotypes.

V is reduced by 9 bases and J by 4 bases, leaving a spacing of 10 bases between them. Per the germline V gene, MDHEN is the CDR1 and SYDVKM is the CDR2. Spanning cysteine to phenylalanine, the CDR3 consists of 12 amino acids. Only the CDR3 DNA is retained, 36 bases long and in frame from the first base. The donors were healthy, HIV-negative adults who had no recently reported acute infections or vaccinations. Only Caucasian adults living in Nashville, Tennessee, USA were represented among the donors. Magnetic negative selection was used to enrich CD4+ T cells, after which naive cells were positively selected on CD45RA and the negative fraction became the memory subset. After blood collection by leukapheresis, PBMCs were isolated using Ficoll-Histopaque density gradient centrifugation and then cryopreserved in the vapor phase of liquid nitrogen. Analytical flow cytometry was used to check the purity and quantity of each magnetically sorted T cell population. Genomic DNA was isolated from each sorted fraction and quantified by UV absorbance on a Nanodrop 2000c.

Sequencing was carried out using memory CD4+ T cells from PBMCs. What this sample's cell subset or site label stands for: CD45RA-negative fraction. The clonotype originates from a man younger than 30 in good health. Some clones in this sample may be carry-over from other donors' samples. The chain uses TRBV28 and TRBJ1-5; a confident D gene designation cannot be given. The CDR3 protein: CASTRVNQPQHF. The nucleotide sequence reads TGTGCCAGTACAAGGGTTAATCAGCCCCAGCATTTT.